Here is one T cell receptor (beta chain) with its context. Its target is not known. The length of the CDR3 is 13 residues. Trimming took off 5 bases at V and 4 bases at J, with 14 bases between the two ends. Looked up from germline, CDR1 is GTSNPN and CDR2 is SVGIG (reference sequence). These data come from a study of cytomegalovirus exposure and HLA in healthy donors. Study-wide results and limits: Researchers reported that three CMV-associated chains were confirmed in vitro as CMV antigen-specific.

TCRdb keeps only in-frame clones here, not all; method: immunoSEQ multiplex PCR. The repertoire has hundreds of thousands of clones, 90% of them found once; the top ten carry around 3.3%. The specimen was PBMCs. The clonotype was recovered from a woman in her thirties in good health and CMV-seronegative. This chain uses TRBV30 with TRBJ1-1; D is possibly TRBD1 (6 bases). CDR3 sequence: CAWQAGVTTEAFF. DNA for the CDR3: TGTGCCTGGCAGGCAGGGGTGACCACTGAAGCTTTCTTT.